This T cell receptor beta chain was profiled in a study of shared clonotypes between healthy human individuals. V lost 5 bases to trimming and J lost 2 bases, with 16 bases between them. Germline CDR1 is SGHTA and CDR2 is FQGNSA. The CDR3 spans 16 residues. Produced via immunoSEQ multiplex PCR; TCRdb's table is partial and in-frame only. Of about 2 million clones in the sample, roughly 96% are singletons; the top ten hold roughly 0.13%. Sequencing used naive CD4+ T cells sorted from blood. Subset: CD45RA+ positively selected. The receptor was isolated from a man younger than 30 in good health. The V and J genes are TRBV7-2 and TRBJ2-1; the D is unclear. In DNA form, the CDR3 reads TGTGCCAGCAGCATCGACGAAACTGGCGCCTACAATGAGCAGTTCTTC. Protein sequence: CASSIDETGAYNEQFF.